The subject of this entry is one T cell receptor beta chain. No antigen is known for it. Constant-region reverse primers amplified full-length variable regions, followed by semi-nested Nested Universal Primer A PCR. One entry per CDR3 protein results from TCRdb running MiXCR on the 5' RACE reads. Of 45,000 to 60,000 distinct CDR3 sequences listed, approximately 25% are singletons. Overall study findings and caveats: In terms of TCR gene usage, tumor memory CD4+ T cells clustered together with blood and lymph node memory CD4+ cells, as well as with lymph node naive CD4+ cells. Larger-cohort validation covered only one TCR beta V-J rearrangement.

Germline V gives CDR1 KGHSH, CDR2 LQKENI. With V trimmed by 5 bases and J by 3 bases, 9 bases remained unmatched. The CDR3 runs 15 residues. CD25-based Treg depletion was applied to purified naive CD4+ T cells. The specimen was tumor-infiltrating naive CD4+ T cells sorted from the breast tumor. Subset defined: naive CD4+ T cells, CD4+CD45RA+CD25-. The TCR comes from a female donor with breast cancer. The genes are TRBV18 and TRBJ2-7, with 8 bases lining up with TRBD2. The CDR3 DNA sequence: TGTGCCAGCTCAGAGGAAGGGGCGGGAGGCTACGAGCAGTACTTC. It yields the protein CASSEEGAGGYEQYF.